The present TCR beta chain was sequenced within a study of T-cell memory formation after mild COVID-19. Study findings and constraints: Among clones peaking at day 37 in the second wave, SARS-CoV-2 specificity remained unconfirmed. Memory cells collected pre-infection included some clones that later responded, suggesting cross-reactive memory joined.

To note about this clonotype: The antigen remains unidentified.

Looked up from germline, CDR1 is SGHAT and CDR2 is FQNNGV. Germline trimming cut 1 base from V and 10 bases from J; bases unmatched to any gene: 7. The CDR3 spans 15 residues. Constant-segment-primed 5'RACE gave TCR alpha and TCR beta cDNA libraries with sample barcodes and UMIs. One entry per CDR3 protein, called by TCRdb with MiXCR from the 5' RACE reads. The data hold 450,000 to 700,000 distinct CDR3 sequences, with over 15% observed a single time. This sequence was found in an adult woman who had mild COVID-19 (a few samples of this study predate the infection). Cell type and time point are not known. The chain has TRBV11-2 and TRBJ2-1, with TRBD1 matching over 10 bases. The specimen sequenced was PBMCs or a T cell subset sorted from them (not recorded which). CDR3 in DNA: TGTGCCAGCAGCTTAGGGGACAGGGGAACTAGGGAGCAGTTCTTC. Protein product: CASSLGDRGTREQFF.